The rows below give T cell receptor beta chains drawn from one sample of a study of T cells in Graves' hyperthyroidism and ophthalmopathy. In TCRdb, the multiplex PCR reads were re-called with MiXCR into one record per CDR3 protein. The sample lists around 350,000 distinct CDR3 sequences, roughly 15% occurring once. The sequencing sample was made of blood. The receptors originated from a woman in her fifties or sixties with Graves' ophthalmopathy. Each CDR3 is given with its conserved first and last residue. A D gene is named only where the DNA matches it firmly. Not every row has a clone size; where given, it reads once, few, many or a size class.

size: -
J: TRBJ2-7
V: TRBV3-1
D: -
CDR3: CASSLGPGAGYEQYF
DNA: TGTGCCAGCAGCCTTGGACCGGGAGCCGGGTACGAGCAGTACTTC

size: -
J: TRBJ2-3
V: TRBV2
D: TRBD2
CDR3: CASSSNSGSADTQYF
DNA: TGTGCCAGCAGTTCAAATAGCGGGAGTGCAGATACGCAGTATTTT

size: -
J: TRBJ2-3
V: TRBV7-2
D: TRBD2
CDR3: CASSLAPAGVSDTQYF
DNA: TGTGCCAGCAGCTTAGCCCCAGCGGGAGTTTCAGATACGCAGTATTTT

size: few
J: TRBJ2-2
V: TRBV12-3/TRBV12-4
D: -
CDR3: CASSTGVVTGELFF
DNA: TGTGCCAGTTCGACGGGAGTCGTCACCGGGGAGCTGTTTTTT

size: many
J: TRBJ2-3
V: TRBV11-2
D: -
CDR3: CASSPIQGIDTQYF
DNA: TGTGCCAGCAGCCCCATCCAGGGGATAGATACGCAGTATTTT

size: -
J: TRBJ2-7
V: TRBV4-1
D: TRBD1
CDR3: CASSQVGQGQGEQYF
DNA: TGCGCCAGCAGCCAAGTGGGACAGGGACAGGGCGAGCAGTACTTC

size: many
J: TRBJ2-2
V: TRBV28
D: -
CDR3: CASRSGASSGELFF
DNA: TGTGCCAGCAGATCTGGGGCGTCCTCCGGGGAGCTGTTTTTT

size: many
J: TRBJ1-5
V: TRBV20-1
D: -
CDR3: CSARVDRRLYQPQHF
DNA: TGCAGTGCTAGAGTGGACAGAAGGCTGTATCAGCCCCAGCATTTT

size: -
J: TRBJ2-2
V: TRBV9
D: -
CDR3: CASSPTGASSVGELFF
DNA: TGTGCCAGCAGCCCCACCGGGGCGTCTAGTGTCGGGGAGCTGTTTTTT

size: -
J: TRBJ2-2
V: TRBV12-3/TRBV12-4
D: -
CDR3: CASSSRAPQGELFF
DNA: TGTGCCAGCAGTTCCCGGGCCCCCCAGGGGGAGCTGTTTTTT

size: many
J: TRBJ2-1
V: TRBV30
D: TRBD2
CDR3: CAWRLAGGFEQFF
DNA: TGTGCCTGGAGACTAGCGGGAGGGTTCGAGCAGTTCTTC

size: few
J: TRBJ2-7
V: TRBV28
D: TRBD2
CDR3: CASSSDTGTSGSNEQYF
DNA: TGTGCCAGCAGCTCAGATACCGGGACTAGCGGGAGCAATGAGCAGTACTTC

size: -
J: TRBJ2-1
V: TRBV9
D: TRBD2
CDR3: CASSPSPGTSGANEQFF
DNA: TGTGCCAGCAGCCCCAGCCCCGGGACTAGCGGGGCCAATGAGCAGTTCTTC

size: many
J: TRBJ2-1
V: TRBV11-2
D: -
CDR3: CASSHAVSLGEQFF
DNA: TGTGCCAGCAGCCACGCGGTATCTCTAGGGGAGCAGTTCTTC

size: many
J: TRBJ1-1
V: TRBV5-1
D: TRBD1
CDR3: CASSLARGPAEAFF
DNA: TGCGCCAGCAGCTTGGCAAGGGGGCCCGCTGAAGCTTTCTTT

size: -
J: TRBJ2-1
V: TRBV20-1
D: -
CDR3: CSLRGSLNEQLF
DNA: TGCAGTCTAAGGGGTAGCCTCAATGAGCAGCTCTTC

size: -
J: TRBJ2-1
V: TRBV28
D: -
CDR3: CASSYRDYNEQFF
DNA: TGTGCCAGCAGTTACAGGGACTACAATGAGCAGTTCTTC

size: -
J: TRBJ2-6
V: TRBV7-2
D: TRBD1
CDR3: CASNPGGTGISGANVLTF
DNA: TGTGCCAGCAATCCAGGGGGGACAGGGATCTCTGGGGCCAACGTCCTGACTTTC

size: few
J: TRBJ1-2
V: TRBV18
D: -
CDR3: CASSPETDYGYTF
DNA: TGTGCCAGCTCACCTGAAACGGACTATGGCTACACCTTC

size: many
J: TRBJ1-1
V: TRBV12-3/TRBV12-4
D: -
CDR3: CASSLAFRSSNTEAFF
DNA: TGTGCCAGCAGTTTAGCCTTTCGGTCCTCGAACACTGAAGCTTTCTTT

size: few
J: TRBJ1-4
V: TRBV4-1
D: -
CDR3: CASSSIVSNEKLFF
DNA: TGCGCCAGCAGCTCGATCGTCAGTAATGAAAAACTGTTTTTT

size: few
J: TRBJ2-7
V: TRBV11-2
D: -
CDR3: CASSLDLASAGEQYF
DNA: TGTGCCAGCAGCTTAGATCTGGCTAGCGCGGGGGAGCAGTACTTC

size: -
J: TRBJ1-5
V: TRBV12-3/TRBV12-4
D: -
CDR3: CASSLGQVYNQPQHF
DNA: TGTGCCAGCAGTTTAGGGCAGGTCTACAATCAGCCCCAGCATTTT

size: many
J: TRBJ1-5
V: TRBV28
D: -
CDR3: CASNPKEGLSNQPQHF
DNA: TGTGCCAGCAACCCTAAGGAGGGGTTAAGCAATCAGCCCCAGCATTTT

size: many
J: TRBJ2-7
V: TRBV29-1
D: TRBD1
CDR3: CSVVSGTGGYEQYF
DNA: TGCAGCGTTGTATCCGGGACAGGGGGCTACGAGCAGTACTTC

size: many
J: TRBJ1-5
V: TRBV28
D: -
CDR3: CASSLGQPSNQPQHF
DNA: TGTGCCAGCAGTTTAGGCCAACCTAGCAATCAGCCCCAGCATTTT

size: many
J: TRBJ2-7
V: TRBV20-1
D: TRBD2
CDR3: CSARDHAGGTYEQYF
DNA: TGCAGTGCTAGAGATCATGCGGGAGGGACCTACGAGCAGTACTTC

size: many
J: TRBJ1-5
V: TRBV2
D: TRBD1
CDR3: CASTDNPGQVDQPQHF
DNA: TGTGCCAGCACTGATAACCCGGGACAGGTCGATCAGCCCCAGCATTTT

size: few
J: TRBJ2-1
V: TRBV4-2
D: -
CDR3: CASSHVRGSLNEQFF
DNA: TGTGCCAGCAGCCACGTCCGAGGTAGCTTGAATGAGCAGTTCTTC

size: few
J: TRBJ1-4
V: TRBV7-9
D: -
CDR3: CATRGGHEKLFF
DNA: TGTGCCACCCGGGGGGGGCATGAAAAACTGTTTTTT

size: -
J: TRBJ2-1
V: TRBV5-1
D: -
CDR3: CASSFSKDYNEQFF
DNA: TGCGCCAGCAGCTTTTCCAAGGATTACAATGAGCAGTTCTTC

size: many
J: TRBJ2-7
V: TRBV5-1
D: -
CDR3: CASSLEASISYEQYF
DNA: TGCGCCAGCAGCTTGGAGGCCTCTATTTCCTACGAGCAGTACTTC

size: many
J: TRBJ2-7
V: TRBV18
D: TRBD1
CDR3: CASSRTGSDYEQYF
DNA: TGTGCCAGCTCACGGACAGGGTCGGATTACGAGCAGTACTTC